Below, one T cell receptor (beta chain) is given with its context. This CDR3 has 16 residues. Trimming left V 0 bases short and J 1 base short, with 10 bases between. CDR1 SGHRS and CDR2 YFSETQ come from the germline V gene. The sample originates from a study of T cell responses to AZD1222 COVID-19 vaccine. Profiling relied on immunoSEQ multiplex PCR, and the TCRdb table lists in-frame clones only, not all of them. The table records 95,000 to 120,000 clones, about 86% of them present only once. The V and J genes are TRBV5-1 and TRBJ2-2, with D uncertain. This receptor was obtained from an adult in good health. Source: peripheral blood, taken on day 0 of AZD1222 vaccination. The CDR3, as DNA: TGCGCCAGCAGCTTGGACCCTACGGTGAACACCGGGGAGCTGTTTTTT. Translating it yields CASSLDPTVNTGELFF.